These T cell receptor beta chains were read from a single sample in a study of blood T cell repertoires in COVID-19. Clones were sequenced by immunoSEQ multiplex PCR, and TCRdb holds only the in-frame ones, with some missing. This sample has over 150,000 clones; 75% to 90% occur once, and the top ten carry around 2%. The sequenced sample was PBMCs or T cells enriched from blood (not recorded which). The receptors were sampled from a woman in her 30s who had recovered from COVID-19. Both conserved end residues are part of each CDR3. The D gene is left open where the match is weak. Clone sizes are given selectively: once, few, many, or a class where the clone is expanded.

CDR3: CASSVGQGTSHYGYTF
DNA: TGTGCCAGCAGCGTGGGACAGGGTACTTCCCACTATGGCTACACCTTC
V: TRBV9
size: few
D: TRBD1
J: TRBJ1-2

CDR3: CASSVGTSGGGVDTQYF
DNA: TGTGCCAGCAGCGTAGGTACTAGCGGGGGCGGGGTAGATACGCAGTATTTT
V: TRBV9
size: .
D: TRBD2
J: TRBJ2-3

CDR3: CASSHVQGVLYEQYF
DNA: TGCGCCAGCAGCCACGTACAGGGAGTCCTATACGAGCAGTACTTC
V: TRBV4-1
size: .
D: .
J: TRBJ2-7

CDR3: CASSLGGGRGNQPQHF
DNA: TGTGCCAGCAGCTTAGGTGGGGGCAGGGGCAATCAGCCCCAGCATTTT
V: TRBV11-3
size: .
D: .
J: TRBJ1-5

CDR3: CASSIRRWQGENSGANVLTF
DNA: TGTGCCAGTAGTATACGGCGTTGGCAGGGGGAAAACTCTGGGGCCAACGTCCTGACTTTC
V: TRBV19
size: .
D: TRBD1
J: TRBJ2-6

CDR3: CASSTGLASYNEQFF
DNA: TGTGCCAGCAGTACGGGACTAGCGAGCTACAATGAGCAGTTCTTC
V: TRBV6-2/TRBV6-3
size: .
D: TRBD2
J: TRBJ2-1

CDR3: CASSASDDTQYF
DNA: TGTGCCAGCTCGGCTAGCGACGATACGCAGTATTTT
V: TRBV18
size: .
D: .
J: TRBJ2-3

CDR3: CAIRTGGWDGYTF
DNA: TGTGCCATCAGGACAGGGGGTTGGGATGGCTACACCTTC
V: TRBV10-3
size: .
D: TRBD1
J: TRBJ1-2

CDR3: CASSPKTGANEKLFF
DNA: TGTGCCAGCAGCCCGAAGACAGGGGCGAATGAAAAACTGTTTTTT
V: TRBV7-2
size: .
D: TRBD1
J: TRBJ1-4

CDR3: CSVATGGVNYGYTF
DNA: TGCAGCGTTGCTACAGGGGGCGTGAACTATGGCTACACCTTC
V: TRBV29-1
size: .
D: TRBD1
J: TRBJ1-2

CDR3: CASFQGDWGYTF
DNA: TGTGCCAGCTTCCAAGGGGACTGGGGCTACACCTTC
V: TRBV18
size: .
D: .
J: TRBJ1-2

CDR3: CASSYSRDQETQYF
DNA: TGTGCCAGCAGTTACTCGCGGGACCAAGAGACCCAGTACTTC
V: TRBV6-5
size: .
D: .
J: TRBJ2-5

CDR3: CASSYSQQGVREQYF
DNA: TGTGCCAGCAGTTACTCGCAACAGGGGGTACGGGAGCAGTACTTC
V: TRBV6-2/TRBV6-3
size: .
D: TRBD1
J: TRBJ2-7

CDR3: CASSLTSYYGYTF
DNA: TGTGCCAGCAGCCTTACATCCTACTATGGCTACACCTTC
V: TRBV3-1/TRBV3-2
size: .
D: .
J: TRBJ1-2

CDR3: CAWSAWGTGLNEKLFF
DNA: TGTGCCTGGAGTGCTTGGGGGACAGGGCTTAATGAAAAACTGTTTTTT
V: TRBV30
size: .
D: TRBD1
J: TRBJ1-4

CDR3: CASSPGTGRIANGYTF
DNA: TGTGCCAGCAGCCCTGGGACAGGGAGAATTGCAAATGGCTACACCTTC
V: TRBV5-5
size: .
D: TRBD1
J: TRBJ1-2

CDR3: CASSPLKETQYF
DNA: TGTGCCAGCAGTCCTTTAAAAGAGACCCAGTACTTC
V: TRBV12-3/TRBV12-4
size: .
D: .
J: TRBJ2-5

CDR3: CASSAAAGELFF
DNA: TGTGCCAGCAGCGCCGCAGCCGGGGAGCTGTTTTTT
V: TRBV7-2
size: .
D: .
J: TRBJ2-2

CDR3: CASSRSRGVSYNEQFF
DNA: TGTGCCAGCAGCAGATCTCGGGGGGTCTCCTACAATGAGCAGTTCTTC
V: TRBV5-6
size: .
D: TRBD2
J: TRBJ2-1

CDR3: CASSLTGGYYGYTF
DNA: TGTGCCAGCAGTTTGACAGGGGGCTACTATGGCTACACCTTC
V: TRBV27
size: .
D: TRBD1
J: TRBJ1-2

CDR3: CASSPPSRMNTEAFF
DNA: TGTGCCAGCTCACCACCGTCCAGGATGAACACTGAAGCTTTCTTT
V: TRBV18
size: .
D: .
J: TRBJ1-1

CDR3: CASRTSGNNEQFF
DNA: TGTGCCAGCAGGACTAGCGGGAACAATGAGCAGTTCTTC
V: TRBV28
size: few
D: TRBD2
J: TRBJ2-1

CDR3: CASNDPGGGYTF
DNA: TGCGCCAGCAACGACCCCGGCGGGGGCTACACCTTC
V: TRBV5-1
size: .
D: .
J: TRBJ1-2

CDR3: CAWNKDRVASGYTF
DNA: TGTGCCTGGAATAAAGACAGGGTTGCGAGTGGCTACACCTTC
V: TRBV30
size: .
D: TRBD1
J: TRBJ1-2

CDR3: CASSVQTGTFHEQYF
DNA: TGTGCCAGCAGCGTTCAAACAGGGACCTTCCACGAGCAGTACTTC
V: TRBV11-2
size: .
D: .
J: TRBJ2-7

CDR3: CATSRDQRTVSGYTF
DNA: TGTGCCACCAGCAGAGATCAGAGGACAGTGAGCGGCTACACCTTC
V: TRBV15
size: .
D: .
J: TRBJ1-2

CDR3: CASSPGQRPLGQYF
DNA: TGTGCCAGCAGCCCTGGACAGCGACCCCTTGGGCAGTACTTC
V: TRBV6-2/TRBV6-3
size: few
D: .
J: TRBJ2-7

CDR3: CASSLGWRAVDHGYTF
DNA: TGTGCCAGCAGCTTAGGGTGGCGGGCCGTCGATCATGGCTACACCTTC
V: TRBV7-8
size: .
D: .
J: TRBJ1-2

CDR3: CASSLRTGARTEAFF
DNA: TGTGCCAGCAGTTTGAGGACAGGGGCCCGGACTGAAGCTTTCTTT
V: TRBV27
size: .
D: TRBD1
J: TRBJ1-1

CDR3: CASVGEAEGGYTF
DNA: TGTGCCAGCGTTGGGGAGGCGGAGGGCGGCTACACCTTC
V: TRBV11-3
size: .
D: .
J: TRBJ1-2

CDR3: CASSQGVGDNSPLHF
DNA: TGCGCCAGCAGCCAAGGGGTAGGGGATAATTCACCCCTCCACTTT
V: TRBV4-3
size: .
D: .
J: TRBJ1-6

CDR3: CASSSPGGEDRGYTEAFF
DNA: TGTGCCAGCAGCTCCCCTGGGGGGGAGGACAGGGGGTACACTGAAGCTTTCTTT
V: TRBV7-8
size: .
D: TRBD1
J: TRBJ1-1

CDR3: CASSEWGGRVSYEQYF
DNA: TGTGCCAGCAGTGAATGGGGTGGGAGGGTGTCCTACGAGCAGTACTTC
V: TRBV2
size: .
D: TRBD2
J: TRBJ2-7

CDR3: CSVEGRGESSYEQYF
DNA: TGCAGCGTTGAAGGGCGGGGGGAGAGCTCCTACGAGCAGTACTTC
V: TRBV29-1
size: .
D: TRBD2
J: TRBJ2-7

CDR3: CASSKQENYGYTF
DNA: TGTGCCAGCAGTAAACAGGAAAACTATGGCTACACCTTC
V: TRBV6-2/TRBV6-3
size: .
D: .
J: TRBJ1-2

CDR3: CASSQEAGVNYNEQFF
DNA: TGTGCCAGCAGCCAAGAAGCCGGGGTCAACTACAATGAGCAGTTCTTC
V: TRBV4-2
size: .
D: .
J: TRBJ2-1

CDR3: CASSDTNRNYYGYTF
DNA: TGCGCCAGCAGCGATACAAACAGGAACTACTATGGCTACACCTTC
V: TRBV5-1
size: .
D: .
J: TRBJ1-2

CDR3: CASSTTAPGIPEAFF
DNA: TGTGCCAGCAGCACGACAGCCCCTGGGATCCCTGAAGCTTTCTTT
V: TRBV21-1
size: .
D: .
J: TRBJ1-1

CDR3: CASSITGWNQPQHF
DNA: TGCGCCAGCAGCATAACAGGGTGGAATCAGCCCCAGCATTTT
V: TRBV4-1
size: .
D: .
J: TRBJ1-5

CDR3: CAISLSGVYNEQFF
DNA: TGTGCCATTAGCCTCTCTGGCGTCTACAATGAGCAGTTCTTC
V: TRBV6-5
size: .
D: .
J: TRBJ2-1

CDR3: CASTLSPGGETQYF
DNA: TGTGCTAGCACCTTGTCGCCGGGAGGAGAGACCCAGTACTTC
V: TRBV7-7
size: .
D: TRBD2
J: TRBJ2-5

CDR3: CASSIQDQETQYF
DNA: TGTGCCAGTAGTATCCAGGACCAAGAGACCCAGTACTTC
V: TRBV19
size: .
D: .
J: TRBJ2-5

CDR3: CASSYTTGSDQPQHF
DNA: TGTGCCAGCAGTTACACCACAGGGTCCGATCAGCCCCAGCATTTT
V: TRBV6-5
size: .
D: .
J: TRBJ1-5

CDR3: CASSIDGGTGELFF
DNA: TGTGCCAGTAGTATTGACGGGGGCACCGGGGAGCTGTTTTTT
V: TRBV19
size: .
D: .
J: TRBJ2-2

CDR3: CASSPQGREWDTQYF
DNA: TGTGCCAGCAGCCCACAGGGGCGTGAGTGGGATACGCAGTATTTT
V: TRBV9
size: .
D: TRBD1
J: TRBJ2-3

CDR3: CASSQDHNYYGYTF
DNA: TGTGCCAGCAGCCAAGACCACAATTACTATGGCTACACCTTC
V: TRBV3-1/TRBV3-2
size: .
D: .
J: TRBJ1-2

CDR3: CASSVGRDGGQPQHF
DNA: TGTGCCAGCAGCGTAGGTAGGGACGGGGGTCAGCCCCAGCATTTT
V: TRBV9
size: few
D: .
J: TRBJ1-5

CDR3: CATSDLGTGQETQYF
DNA: TGTGCCACCAGTGATTTGGGGACAGGTCAAGAGACCCAGTACTTC
V: TRBV24-1
size: .
D: TRBD1
J: TRBJ2-5

CDR3: CASSLDSGAQYF
DNA: TGTGCCAGCAGCTTAGATAGCGGGGCCCAGTACTTC
V: TRBV7-2
size: .
D: TRBD2
J: TRBJ2-5

CDR3: CASSRGQGWVEAFF
DNA: TGTGCCAGCAGCCGGGGTCAGGGGTGGGTTGAAGCTTTCTTT
V: TRBV5-6
size: .
D: .
J: TRBJ1-1

CDR3: CASSFGINNNEQFF
DNA: TGTGCCAGCAGTTTCGGGATAAATAACAATGAGCAGTTCTTC
V: TRBV6-5
size: .
D: .
J: TRBJ2-1

CDR3: CASSIVAGGNNEQFF
DNA: TGTGCCAGTAGTATAGTTGCGGGAGGGAATAATGAGCAGTTCTTC
V: TRBV19
size: .
D: TRBD2
J: TRBJ2-1